This TCR beta chain appears in the sequencing data of a study of T cell responses to AZD1222 COVID-19 vaccine. Regarding the study as a whole: Females made up more of the donors, who were largely white British, and clonal diversity may have come out too low.

Only in-frame clones appear in the TCRdb table, and some are missing; sequencing was by immunoSEQ multiplex PCR. Of more than 95,000 clones detected, roughly 91% appear once; the ten largest clones hold more than 9.5%. With 3 bases removed from V and 5 bases from J, the gap between germline ends came to 10 bases. This CDR3 has 13 residues. CDR1 and CDR2 from the germline V gene are SGHTA and FQGNSA. Concerning this clone: What it binds is unknown.

The source is an adult in good health. The sequencing used peripheral blood, collected on day 0 of MenACWY control vaccination. V usage is TRBV7-2 and J usage is TRBJ1-1; D is possibly TRBD1 (6 bases). CDR3 in amino acids: CASSFGGQTEAFF. In nucleotides, the CDR3 is TGTGCCAGCAGCTTTGGGGGGCAGACTGAAGCTTTCTTT. The full variable domain, rest sourced from reference TRBV7-2 and TRBJ1-1, is GAGVSQSPSNKVTEKGKDVELRCDPISGHTALYWYRQSLGQGLEFLIYFQGNSAPDKSGLPSDRFSAERTGGSVSTLTIQRTQQEDSAVYLCASSFGGQTEAFFGQGTRLTVV.